This T cell receptor (beta chain) was retrieved from a study of regulatory dendritic cells for organ transplantation. The protocol was immunoSEQ multiplex PCR, while the TCRdb copy is restricted to in-frame clones and leaves out a portion. The sample includes approximately 4,300 clones, over 45% of them seen just once. The trim removed 3 bases at V and 5 bases at J, leaving 5 bases unmatched. The V gene's germline CDR1 is SGHAT and CDR2 FQNNGV. The CDR3 is 14 amino acids. Sorted subsets were CFSE-labeled and cultured 4 to 6 days with allogeneic dendritic cells. This clone was found a few times. Its antigen is undetermined.

This receptor was obtained from a human donor in good health. The source material was memory CD8+ T cells from blood cultured with regulatory dendritic cells. The subset was: CD45RO+ memory T cells. The rearrangement uses TRBV11-2 and TRBJ1-2, with 8 bases aligning to TRBD1. In DNA, the CDR3 is TGTGCCAGCAGCTTGGGGACAGGTCCTTATGGCTACACCTTC. Its translation: CASSLGTGPYGYTF. The full variable domain, in which reference TRBV11-2 and TRBJ1-2 provide the parts outside the CDR3, is EAGVAQSPRYKIIEKRQSVAFWCNPISGHATLYWYQQILGQGPKLLIQFQNNGVVDDSQLPKDRFSAERLKGVDSTLKIQPAKLEDSAVYLCASSLGTGPYGYTFGSGTRLTVV.